This passage covers 11 T cell receptor beta chains from one sample sequenced in a study of T cell responses to AZD1222 COVID-19 vaccine. TCRdb's copy holds only in-frame clones and misses some; the assay was immunoSEQ multiplex PCR. Altogether some 120,000 clones are present, around 89% being singletons, with the ten largest covering 1.5% to 1.7%. This specimen was peripheral blood, taken on day 0 of AZD1222 vaccination. These receptors were taken from an adult in good health.

The chain joins TRBV30 to TRBJ1-5, with D maybe TRBD1 (6 bases). Trimming pared 0 bases from V and 1 base from J, leaving 10 bases between. Germline-derived CDR1 and CDR2 are GTSNPN and SVGIG (reference sequence). The CDR3 has 15 amino acids. CDR3 in amino acids: CAWSVRRGSNQPQHF. CDR3 coding DNA: TGTGCCTGGAGTGTACGCAGGGGAAGCAATCAGCCCCAGCATTTT. Full variable domain (missing parts from reference TRBV30 and TRBJ1-5): SQTIHQWPATLVQPVGSPLSLECTVEGTSNPNLYWYRQAAGRGLQLLFYSVGIGQISSEVPQNLSASRPQDRQFILSSKKLLLSDSGFYLCAWSVRRGSNQPQHFGDGTRLSIL.

J is TRBJ1-4 and V is TRBV28; D is unresolved. This CDR3 has 15 amino acids. Germline lookup yields CDR1 MDHEN and CDR2 SYDVKM. V was pared by 5 bases and J by 5 bases, with 15 bases between. The CDR3 spells CASSLSMSANEKLFF. The DNA of the CDR3 is TGTGCCAGCAGTCTCTCGATGTCAGCAAATGAAAAACTGTTTTTT.

The chain combines TRBV6-2 or TRBV6-3 with TRBJ2-7; TRBD2 agrees at 8 bases. In germline, CDR1 is MNHEY, CDR2 SVGEGT. The ends lost 5 bases at V and 2 bases at J; junction bases unmatched: 2. The CDR3 sequence is 13 residues long. The CDR3 bases are TGTGCCAGCAGTCTGGGACTAGCCTACGAGCAGTACTTC. Translated, it gives CASSLGLAYEQYF.

The V and J genes are TRBV27 and TRBJ1-5, with 7 nucleotides matching TRBD1. The CDR3 contains 14 residues. CDR1 is MNHEY, CDR2 SMNVEV, per germline (reference sequence). Trimming took 3 bases from V and 1 from J; bases not matched to a gene: 0. The CDR3 DNA reads as TGTGCCAGCAGTTTGACAGGGAGCAATCAGCCCCAGCATTTT. The encoded protein is CASSLTGSNQPQHF.

The chain combines TRBV7-9 with TRBJ2-2; possibly TRBD1 for D (7 bases). The V end lost 5 bases, the J end lost 4 bases, and 14 bases lay between the germline ends. CDR1 is SEHNR and CDR2 is FQNEAQ in the germline V gene (reference sequence). The CDR3 extends over 15 amino acids. This chain's CDR3 is CASSPPGGRTGELFF. The CDR3 nucleotides are TGTGCCAGCAGCCCTCCAGGGGGGCGCACCGGGGAGCTGTTTTTT.

Here the CDR3 DNA reads TGTGCCAGCAGCCAAGAGACCGGGACCCCCCCAGATACGCAGTATTTT. This codes for CASSQETGTPPDTQYF. The V gene is TRBV4-2, the J gene TRBJ2-3; possibly TRBD1 or TRBD2 for D (5 bases each). The germline CDR1 and CDR2 sequences are LGHNA and YNFKEQ. V was trimmed by 0 bases and J by 4 bases, leaving 14 bases between them. The CDR3 is 16 residues long.

The chain carries TRBV7-2 and TRBJ2-7; 8 positions match TRBD1. Germline trimming cut 4 bases from V and 5 bases from J; bases unmatched to any gene: 7. This CDR3 spans 14 amino acids. Looked up from germline, CDR1 is SGHTA and CDR2 is FQGNSA. This CDR3 reads CASSSDRESDEQYF. The CDR3, as DNA: TGTGCCAGCAGCTCGGACAGGGAGTCAGACGAGCAGTACTTC. The complete variable domain, with remaining parts taken from reference TRBV7-2 and TRBJ2-7, reads GAGVSQSPSNKVTEKGKDVELRCDPISGHTALYWYRQSLGQGLEFLIYFQGNSAPDKSGLPSDRFSAERTGGSVSTLTIQRTQQEDSAVYLCASSSDRESDEQYFGPGTRLTVT.

Points on this clone: The sample carries other DNA sequences with the same CDR3. The chain couples TRBV6-1 to TRBJ1-2; 7 bases map to TRBD1. In germline, CDR1 is MNHNS, CDR2 SASEGT. CDR3 length: 16 amino acids. V was pared by 4 bases and J by 4 bases, with 12 bases of the junction left unmatched. The CDR3 sequence: CASSVDPGQRFYGYTF. CDR3 nucleotides: TGTGCCAGCAGTGTTGACCCGGGACAGCGTTTCTATGGCTACACCTTC.

This clone was seen just once. CDR3 nucleotide sequence: TGTGCCAGTGGATTGGGGGGCTCGCCCCTCTACACCTTC. Translated: CASGLGGSPLYTF. The chain employs TRBV7-9 and TRBJ1-2, with D perhaps TRBD1 (6 bases). CDR3 length: 13 amino acids. The germline V gene encodes CDR1 SEHNR and CDR2 FQNEAQ (reference sequence). The V and J ends lost 9 bases and 10 bases respectively, with 21 bases between them. Supplemented by reference TRBV7-9 and TRBJ1-2, the full variable domain reads DTGVSQNPRHKITKRGQNVTFRCDPISEHNRLYWYRQTLGQGPEFLTYFQNEAQLEKSRLLSDRFSAERPKGSFSTLEIQRTEQGDSAMYLCASGLGGSPLYTFGSGTRLTVV.

This chain connects TRBV2 to TRBJ2-3; D is uncertain. V was trimmed by 7 bases and J by 3 bases, leaving 5 bases between them. The CDR3 length is 11 residues. The germline CDR1 and CDR2 sequences are SNHLY and FYNNEI. CDR3 sequence: CASKRTDTQYF. CDR3 bases: TGTGCCAGCAAAAGGACAGATACGCAGTATTTT. The full variable domain, with the rest looked up from reference TRBV2 and TRBJ2-3, is EPEVTQTPSHQVTQMGQEVILRCVPISNHLYFYWYRQILGQKVEFLVSFYNNEISEKSEIFDDQFSVERPDGSNFTLKIRSTKLEDSAMYFCASKRTDTQYFGPGTRLTVL.

The genes are TRBV18 and TRBJ2-7; 11 bases fit TRBD2. V dropped 0 bases and J dropped 0; count of bases not matched to a gene: 10. Germline CDR1 and CDR2: KGHSH and LQKENI. There are 19 residues in the CDR3. CDR3 coding DNA: TGTGCCAGCTCACCACCGTATGGTAGCGGGAGGGAGAGCTCCTACGAGCAGTACTTC. Translation gives CASSPPYGSGRESSYEQYF. Supplemented by reference TRBV18 and TRBJ2-7, the full variable domain reads NAGVMQNPRHLVRRRGQEARLRCSPMKGHSHVYWYRQLPEEGLKFMVYLQKENIIDESGMPKERFSAEFPKEGPSILRIQQVVRGDSAAYFCASSPPYGSGRESSYEQYFGPGTRLTVT.